What follows are 11 T cell receptor beta chains derived from one specimen sequenced in a study of control samples from healthy donors and cancer patients. The assay was immunoSEQ multiplex PCR, and TCRdb's table has in-frame clones only and misses some. The sample contains about 200,000 clones, about 89% of which appear only once. The sequencing input was blood. These receptors all stem from a man aged 25-40 years in good health.

The J gene is TRBJ2-4, the V gene TRBV6-1; the match to TRBD1 covers 8 bases. The V gene end was trimmed by 1 base and the J gene end by 7 bases; junction bases not matched to a gene: 12. CDR1 and CDR2 from the germline V gene are MNHNS and SASEGT. The CDR3 totals 17 residues. As DNA, the CDR3 is TGTGCCAGCAGTGAAGGCGGGTGGGGACAGGTATGGAACATTCAGTACTTC. Translation: CASSEGGWGQVWNIQYF.

CDR3 sequence (DNA): TGTGCCAGCAGCTTGGGACTAGCGGGGGGGTCGACAGATACGCAGTATTTT. Its translation: CASSLGLAGGSTDTQYF. The chain has TRBV5-4 and TRBJ2-3, with 14 bases lining up with TRBD2. CDR1 is SGHNT, CDR2 YYREEE, per germline (reference sequence). The CDR3 is made up of 17 amino acids. J gave up 3 bases and V 0 bases, and 3 bases lay outside the gene matches.

The chain has TRBV7-2 and TRBJ1-1; D is undetermined. The CDR3 totals 13 residues. Germline assignment: CDR1 SGHTA and CDR2 FQGNSA. Trimming removed 1 base at V and 2 bases at J, with 5 bases between. CDR3 coding DNA: TGTGCCAGCAGCTTAGTATATAACACTGAAGCTTTCTTT. This gives the protein CASSLVYNTEAFF.

This sequence joins TRBV5-1 and TRBJ2-1, with D hard to call. There are 14 residues in the CDR3. V lost 0 bases and J lost 1, with 5 bases in between. Germline CDR1 and CDR2: SGHRS and YFSETQ. The CDR3 nucleotides read TGCGCCAGCAGCTTGGGGGATTCCTACAATGAGCAGTTCTTC. This encodes CASSLGDSYNEQFF.

The chain joins TRBV18 to TRBJ2-7, with 8 bases aligning to TRBD1. The CDR3 extends over 14 amino acids. The V gene's germline CDR1 is KGHSH and CDR2 LQKENI. The junction had 4 bases not matched to a gene; V was cut back by 3 bases and J by 3 bases. CDR3 protein: CASSPRQGSYEQYF. For the CDR3, the DNA is TGTGCCAGCTCACCTAGACAGGGGAGCTACGAGCAGTACTTC.

The chain couples TRBV7-9 to TRBJ1-2; tentative D call: TRBD1 (6 bases). This CDR3 has 16 residues. V was shortened by 2 bases and J by 4 bases, with 17 bases between the two germline ends. Germline V gene lookup returns CDR1 SEHNR and CDR2 FQNEAQ (reference sequence). In DNA, the CDR3 is TGTGCCAGCAGCTTAATTAGTAGGACAGATTCCTATGGCTACACCTTC. The encoded protein is CASSLISRTDSYGYTF.

The chain is built from TRBV14 and TRBJ1-3, with D possibly matching TRBD1 (5 bases). The V gene lost 3 bases and the J gene lost 0 bases, with 9 bases spanning the gap. The V gene's germline CDR1 is SGHDN and CDR2 FVKESK. The CDR3 totals 15 residues. The CDR3 region has the DNA TGTGCCAGCAGCCACAGGGCATCCTCTGGAAACACCATATATTTT. Protein sequence: CASSHRASSGNTIYF.

The table lists this clone with a count of one. The rearrangement links TRBV4-1 to TRBJ1-4; a possible D gene is TRBD1 (5 bases). Germline V gives CDR1 MGHRA, CDR2 YSYEKL. V lost 0 bases, J lost 7 bases, and 12 bases lay in between. CDR3 length: 15 amino acids. CDR3 nucleotide sequence: TGCGCCAGCAGCCAAGATCAGGGTTTGGCTGAAAAACTGTTTTTT. Its translation: CASSQDQGLAEKLFF.

As concerns this clone: The junction differs from germline at one of its ends, possibly a read error. The genes are TRBV12-3 or TRBV12-4 and TRBJ2-5; possibly TRBD2 for D (6 bases). CDR3 size: 11 residues. The CDR3 bases are TGTGCCAGCAGTGCCGCGGGACTTATCCACTTC. Translating gives CASSAAGLIHF.

The chain employs TRBV9 and TRBJ1-2; 9 bases align to TRBD1. Germline V gene sequence: CDR1 SGDLS, CDR2 YYNGEE. There are 16 residues in the CDR3. The ends lost 3 bases at V and 7 bases at J; junction bases unmatched: 13. Here the CDR3 reads CASSERWGQGSGGYTF. CDR3 sequence (DNA): TGTGCCAGCAGCGAAAGGTGGGGACAGGGTAGTGGTGGCTACACCTTC. The full variable domain, its missing parts supplied by reference TRBV9 and TRBJ1-2, is DSGVTQTPKHLITATGQRVTLRCSPRSGDLSVYWYQQSLDQGLQFLIQYYNGEERAKGNILERFSAQQFPDLHSELNLSSLELGDSALYFCASSERWGQGSGGYTFGSGTRLTVV.

About this clone itself: Other nucleotide sequences in the sample specify the same CDR3. The V gene is TRBV10-2, the J gene TRBJ2-2; 8 bases fit TRBD1. From germline, CDR1 is WSHSY and CDR2 SAAADI. V shed 2 bases, J shed 4 bases, and the junction held 0 bases outside the gene matches. The CDR3 extends over 14 amino acids. CDR3 sequence reads: CASSETGGTGELFF. The CDR3 DNA reads TGCGCCAGCAGTGAGACAGGGGGCACCGGGGAGCTGTTTTTT.